A selection of T cell receptor beta chains follows, all from one sample in a study of radiotherapy plus CTLA-4 blockade in lung cancer. Libraries were prepared by immunoSEQ multiplex PCR; TCRdb keeps only in-frame clonotypes and omits some of them. The data contain roughly 98,000 clones, roughly four fifths of them seen just once; the ten biggest clones take up about 14%. The specimen was peripheral blood, collected from a patient treated with radiotherapy plus ipilimumab. All receptors derive from a human donor with non-small cell lung cancer that progressed on radiotherapy plus ipilimumab. Each CDR3 is given with its conserved first and last residue. D genes are given only for firm matches. Clone size appears in some rows only: once, few, many, or a class for an expanded clone.

>TRBV7-2|once|TRBJ2-5|NA
TGTGCCAGCAGCTTATTGGCTAGCGAGGGAGAGACCCAGTACTTC
CASSLLASEGETQYF
>TRBV4-1|NA|TRBJ2-5|NA
TGCGCCAGCAGCCCCGCCTTTGTGGGGGCCGGACAAGAGACCCAGTACTTC
CASSPAFVGAGQETQYF
>TRBV6-5|NA|TRBJ2-7|NA
TGTGCCAGCAGCCGCGGGACAGACTGGGAACAACAGTACTTC
CASSRGTDWEQQYF
>TRBV2|NA|TRBJ2-1|NA
TGTGCCAGCAACCGGGGCTGGAATGAGCAGTTCTTC
CASNRGWNEQFF
>TRBV6-1|NA|TRBJ1-3|NA
TGTGCCAGCAGTGGTCCCCGCAGAAGAGCCTCTGGAAACACCATATATTTT
CASSGPRRRASGNTIYF
>TRBV4-1|NA|TRBJ2-7|TRBD2
TGCGCCAGCAGCCAAGATCTCGGGAGGACCTACGAGCAGTACTTC
CASSQDLGRTYEQYF
>TRBV7-7|NA|TRBJ2-6|NA
TGTGCTAGCAGGCCAGCACAGGGTTCTGGGGCCAACGTCCTGACTTTC
CASRPAQGSGANVLTF
>TRBV7-2|NA|TRBJ2-3|NA
TGTGCCAGCAGCTCCGGCTTAAATACGCAGTATTTT
CASSSGLNTQYF
>TRBV6-1|NA|TRBJ1-1|NA
TGTGCCAGCAAACCCTTGGGGGCGGACACTGAAGCTTTCTTT
CASKPLGADTEAFF
>TRBV10-3|NA|TRBJ1-1|TRBD1
TGTGCCATTGCAAAGGGACAGGGAGACACTGAAGCTTTCTTT
CAIAKGQGDTEAFF
>TRBV28|NA|TRBJ1-2|TRBD1
TGTGCCAGCGCAGGGGGTCGGGGGGACTATGGCTACACCTTC
CASAGGRGDYGYTF
>TRBV7-9|NA|TRBJ2-3|NA
TGTGCCAGCAGCTTAGACAGGGCCGGCGATACGCAGTATTTT
CASSLDRAGDTQYF
>TRBV18|NA|TRBJ2-1|NA
TGTGCCAGCTCCGAGTTAGAGGGGGAGCAGTTCTTC
CASSELEGEQFF
>TRBV28|NA|TRBJ2-1|NA
TGTGCCAGCAGTCTACAATGGAGCTCCTACAATGAGCAGTTCTTC
CASSLQWSSYNEQFF
>TRBV7-2|NA|TRBJ2-3|NA
TGTGCCAGCAGCAGTTCTACCACAGATACGCAGTATTTT
CASSSSTTDTQYF
>TRBV7-9|NA|TRBJ1-2|NA
TGTGCCAGCAGCTTAATTTCTGTACTCGGCTATGGCTACACCTTC
CASSLISVLGYGYTF
>TRBV29-1|NA|TRBJ1-4|TRBD1
TGCAGCGTTGAAGATCAGGGCAGGGGGTTGTTTTTT
CSVEDQGRGLFF
>TRBV23-1|NA|TRBJ1-1|NA
TGCGCCGGGGGGGGGCTGACTGAAGCTTTCTTT
CAGGGLTEAFF
>TRBV5-1|NA|TRBJ2-2|TRBD2
TGCGCCAGCAGGACTAGCGGGGTCACCGGGGAGCTGTTTTTT
CASRTSGVTGELFF
>TRBV30|once|TRBJ1-1|NA
TGTGCCTGGAGTGTACAGCAGAACACTGAAGCTTTCTTT
CAWSVQQNTEAFF
>TRBV15|NA|TRBJ2-5|TRBD1
TGTGCCACCAGCAGAGCGCGGACAGGGGGAGAGACCCAGTACTTC
CATSRARTGGETQYF
>TRBV19|NA|TRBJ2-5|TRBD1
TGTGCCAGTAGTACCACAGGGGGCGGAGGAGAGACCCAGTACTTC
CASSTTGGGGETQYF
>TRBV5-1|NA|TRBJ2-1|TRBD1
TGCGCCAGCAGCACGGGACAGGGGGGAAATGAGCAGTTCTTC
CASSTGQGGNEQFF
>TRBV19|NA|TRBJ1-5|NA
TGTGCCAGTACGCGGGGGGACCATCAGCCCCAGCATTTT
CASTRGDHQPQHF